This TCR beta chain was recovered during a study of blood T cell repertoires in COVID-19. Using immunoSEQ multiplex PCR, the repertoire was profiled, and TCRdb retains in-frame clones only, with some absent. The table includes over 120,000 clones, about 85% detected once. Concerning this clone itself: At one boundary the junction diverges from the germline segment, which might be a read error.

Looked up from germline, CDR1 is MNHEY and CDR2 is SVGEGT. CDR3 size: 14 residues. This TCR derives from a woman aged 70-85 years with COVID-19, enrolled during active disease. The J gene is TRBJ2-7, the V gene TRBV6-2 or TRBV6-3, with TRBD1 identical over 7 bases. Material: peripheral blood. CDR3 sequence: CASSWPGQSSEQYF. CDR3 bases: TGTGCCAGCAGTTGGCCGGGACAGTCCTCCGAGCAGTACTTC.